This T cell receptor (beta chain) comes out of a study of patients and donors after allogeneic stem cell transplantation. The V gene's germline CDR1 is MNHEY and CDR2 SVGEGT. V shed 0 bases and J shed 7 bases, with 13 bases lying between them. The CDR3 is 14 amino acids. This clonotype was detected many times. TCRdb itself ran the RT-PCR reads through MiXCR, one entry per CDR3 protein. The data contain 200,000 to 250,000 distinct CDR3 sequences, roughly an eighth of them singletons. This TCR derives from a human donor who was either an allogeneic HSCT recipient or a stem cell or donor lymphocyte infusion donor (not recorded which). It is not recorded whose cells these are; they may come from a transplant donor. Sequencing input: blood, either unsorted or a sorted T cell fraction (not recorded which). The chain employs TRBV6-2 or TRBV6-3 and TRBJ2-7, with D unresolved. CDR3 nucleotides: TGTGCCAGCAGTTACTCGGGAAGGTTAGGGGAGCAGTACTTC. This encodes CASSYSGRLGEQYF.